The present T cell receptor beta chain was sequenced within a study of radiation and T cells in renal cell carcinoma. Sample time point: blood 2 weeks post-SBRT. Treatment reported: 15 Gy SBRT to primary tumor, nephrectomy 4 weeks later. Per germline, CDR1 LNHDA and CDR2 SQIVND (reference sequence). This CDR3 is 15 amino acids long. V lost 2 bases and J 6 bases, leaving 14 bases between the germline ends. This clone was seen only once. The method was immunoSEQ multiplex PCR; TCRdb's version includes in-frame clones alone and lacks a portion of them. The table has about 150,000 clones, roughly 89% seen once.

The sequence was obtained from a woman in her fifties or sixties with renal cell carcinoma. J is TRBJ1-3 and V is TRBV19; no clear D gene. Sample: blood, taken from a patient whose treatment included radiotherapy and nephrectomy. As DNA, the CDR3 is TGTGCCAGTAGTATAAGCCGGAATCCAGAAAACACCATATATTTT. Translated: CASSISRNPENTIYF. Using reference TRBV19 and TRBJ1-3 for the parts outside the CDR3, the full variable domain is DGGITQSPKYLFRKEGQNVTLSCEQNLNHDAMYWYRQDPGQGLRLIYYSQIVNDFQKGDIAEGYSVSREKKESFPLTVTSAQKNPTAFYLCASSISRNPENTIYFGEGSWLTVV.